Below, one T cell receptor beta chain is given with its context. This sample was taken from a study of beta chain features in type 1 diabetes. Sequenced material consisted of expressed TCRB transcripts (all of the isolated RNA was reverse transcribed). TCRdb's copy holds only in-frame clones and misses some; the assay was immunoSEQ multiplex PCR. The sample contains almost 350,000 clones, 15% to 20% of which appear only once. The junction had 5 bases not matched to a gene; V was cut back by 4 bases and J by 0 bases. The V gene's germline CDR1 is SQVTM and CDR2 ANQGSEA. This CDR3 has 14 amino acids. A sort by CD45RO/CCR7/CD25/CD127/CD95/CD27 yielded CD4+ naive, central memory, regulatory and stem cell-like memory cells.

The chain couples TRBV29-1 to TRBJ2-7; 8 positions match TRBD1. The clonotype was recovered from a woman aged 18-29 years in good health. The sequenced sample consisted of naive CD4+ T cells from blood. The CDR3 loop reads CSVGRTGSSYEQYF. DNA of the CDR3: TGCAGCGTTGGTAGGACAGGGAGCTCCTACGAGCAGTACTTC.